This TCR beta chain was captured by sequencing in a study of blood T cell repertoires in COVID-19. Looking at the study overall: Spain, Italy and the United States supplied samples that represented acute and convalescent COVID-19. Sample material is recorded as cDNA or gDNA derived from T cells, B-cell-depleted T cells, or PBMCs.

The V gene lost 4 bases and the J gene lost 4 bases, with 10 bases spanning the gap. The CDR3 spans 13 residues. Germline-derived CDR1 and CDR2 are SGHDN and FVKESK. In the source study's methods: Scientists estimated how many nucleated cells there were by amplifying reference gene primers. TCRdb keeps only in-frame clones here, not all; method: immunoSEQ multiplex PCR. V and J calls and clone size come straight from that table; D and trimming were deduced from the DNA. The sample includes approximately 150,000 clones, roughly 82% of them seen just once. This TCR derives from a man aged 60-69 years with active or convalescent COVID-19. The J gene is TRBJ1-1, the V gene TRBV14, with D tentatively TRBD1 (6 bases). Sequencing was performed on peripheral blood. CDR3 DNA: TGTGCCAGCAGCCTACAGGGTGTCACTGAAGCTTTCTTT. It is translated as CASSLQGVTEAFF. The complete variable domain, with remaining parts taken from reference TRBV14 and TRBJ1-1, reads EAGVTQFPSHSVIEKGQTVTLRCDPISGHDNLYWYRRVMGKEIKFLLHFVKESKQDESGMPNNRFLAERTGGTYSTLKVQPAELEDSGVYFCASSLQGVTEAFFGQGTRLTVV.